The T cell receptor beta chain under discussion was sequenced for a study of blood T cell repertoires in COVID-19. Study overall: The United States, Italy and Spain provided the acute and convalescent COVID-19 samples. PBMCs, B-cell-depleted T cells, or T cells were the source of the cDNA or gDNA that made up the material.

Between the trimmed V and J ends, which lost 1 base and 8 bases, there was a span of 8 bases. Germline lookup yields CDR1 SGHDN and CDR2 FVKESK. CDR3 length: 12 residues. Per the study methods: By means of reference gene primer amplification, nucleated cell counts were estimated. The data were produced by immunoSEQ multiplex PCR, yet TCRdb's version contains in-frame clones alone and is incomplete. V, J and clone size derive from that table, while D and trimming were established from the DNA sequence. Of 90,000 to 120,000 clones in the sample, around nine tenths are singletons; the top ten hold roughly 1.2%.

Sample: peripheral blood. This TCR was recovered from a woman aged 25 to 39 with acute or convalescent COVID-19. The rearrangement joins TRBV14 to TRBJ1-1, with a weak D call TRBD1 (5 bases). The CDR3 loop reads CASSQAWTEAFF. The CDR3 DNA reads TGTGCCAGCAGCCAAGCCTGGACAGAAGCTTTCTTT.